A selection of T cell receptor beta chains follows, all from one sample in a study of shared T cell receptors in the human thymus. Clones were read by immunoSEQ multiplex PCR, and TCRdb kept only the in-frame ones, dropping some. This table holds about 660,000 clones, roughly 86% found once. Separately, the same data were catalogued under a study of human thymus T cells.

The sample comprised thymocytes. These receptors all come from a boy under three years old with a congenital heart defect. Both conserved end residues are part of each CDR3. D genes are given only for firm matches. Part of the rows lack a size; the others show once, few, many or a class for expanded clones.

TRBV19,TRBJ1-6,.,TRBD1,CASSIKAGTGNSPLHF,TGTGCCAGTAGTATCAAAGCCGGGACAGGGAATTCACCCCTCCACTTT
TRBV14,TRBJ2-7,.,TRBD1,CASSQDKDRGFEQYF,TGTGCCAGCAGCCAAGATAAGGACAGGGGGTTCGAGCAGTACTTC
TRBV7-6,TRBJ1-1,.,.,CASSWQTPPMNTEAFF,TGTGCCAGCAGCTGGCAGACTCCTCCCATGAACACTGAAGCTTTCTTT
TRBV6-5,TRBJ2-3,.,TRBD1,CASRNTGAQYF,TGTGCCAGCAGGAACACAGGGGCGCAGTATTTT
TRBV7-9,TRBJ2-7,.,TRBD2,CASSQLIAGGSYTYEQYF,TGTGCCAGCAGCCAACTAATAGCGGGGGGGTCCTATACCTACGAGCAGTACTTC
TRBV28,TRBJ2-7,.,.,CASSLLEIYEQYF,TGTGCCAGCAGTTTGTTGGAGATATACGAGCAGTACTTC
TRBV5-5,TRBJ2-1,.,TRBD2,CASSLASGMAGGLNNEQFF,TGTGCCAGCAGCTTGGCCTCAGGGATGGCGGGAGGCCTAAACAATGAGCAGTTCTTC
TRBV14,TRBJ2-3,once,TRBD2,CASSQVWTSGRGDTQYF,TGTGCCAGCAGCCAAGTATGGACTAGCGGGAGAGGAGATACGCAGTATTTT
TRBV27,TRBJ1-4,.,TRBD1,CASSPRQGTNEKLFF,TGTGCCAGCAGTCCTAGACAGGGCACTAATGAAAAACTGTTTTTT
TRBV19,TRBJ1-2,.,TRBD1,CASSGPQGGYGYTF,TGTGCCAGTAGCGGCCCACAGGGGGGCTATGGCTACACCTTC
TRBV6-6,TRBJ2-1,.,TRBD2,CASSPGLADYNEQFF,TGTGCCAGCAGTCCGGGACTAGCGGACTACAATGAGCAGTTCTTC
TRBV5-5,TRBJ1-4,.,.,CASSLSYPLGTNEKLFF,TGTGCCAGCAGCTTGTCGTATCCCCTCGGGACTAATGAAAAACTGTTTTTT